Listed below are T cell receptor beta chains from one sample, sequenced in a study of blood T cell repertoires in COVID-19. Measured with immunoSEQ multiplex PCR; TCRdb has only the in-frame clones, and not every one. The sample contains almost 400,000 clones, 70% to 90% of which appear only once. The sequenced sample consisted of PBMCs or T cells enriched from blood (not recorded which). These receptor sequences come from a woman aged 25 to 39 with acute COVID-19. The CDR3 runs from the conserved cysteine through the conserved F or W. A D gene is named only where the DNA matches it firmly. Only some rows state a clone size, as once, few, many or a class for expanded clones.

v_gene	d_gene	abundance	j_gene	CDR3nt	CDR3aa
TRBV19	-	-	TRBJ1-5	TGTGCCAGTAGTGCCTCGGACGGGGGGCGCAATCAGCCCCAGCATTTT	CASSASDGGRNQPQHF
TRBV5-5	-	-	TRBJ2-3	TGTGCCAGCAGCCCGGCCGGGACACTGAGCCCAGATACGCAGTATTTT	CASSPAGTLSPDTQYF
TRBV19	-	-	TRBJ2-2	TGTGCCGCCCGGCTACAGGTGAACACCGGGGAGCTGTTTTTT	CAARLQVNTGELFF
TRBV2	-	-	TRBJ2-7	TGTGCCAGCAGGGAGTCAGACCACTACGAGCAGTACTTC	CASRESDHYEQYF
TRBV7-9	TRBD1	-	TRBJ1-6	TGTGCCAGCAGCCCCACAGGGGGGAATTCACCCCTCCACTTT	CASSPTGGNSPLHF
TRBV4-2	-	-	TRBJ2-6	TGTGCCAGCAGCCAGGGGCAGGGGATAGGTGGGGCCAACGTCCTGACTTTC	CASSQGQGIGGANVLTF
TRBV3-1/TRBV3-2	-	once	TRBJ2-5	TGTGCCAGCAGCCCAGCATGGGGGGGCACGGAGACCCAGTACTTC	CASSPAWGGTETQYF
TRBV5-4	TRBD1	-	TRBJ2-1	TGTGCCAGCGGCCGTGACAGGGTCTACAATGAGCAGTTCTTC	CASGRDRVYNEQFF
TRBV6-2/TRBV6-3	TRBD1	-	TRBJ1-5	TGTGCCAGCAGTTCCCACACAGGGGGGCTCAATCAGCCCCAGCATTTT	CASSSHTGGLNQPQHF
TRBV10-3	-	-	TRBJ2-5	TGTGCCATCAGTTTCACAGGGCTTCAAGAGACCCAGTACTTC	CAISFTGLQETQYF
TRBV6-5	-	-	TRBJ2-7	TGTGCCAGCCGCCAGGGCAGCTCCTACGAGCAGTACTTC	CASRQGSSYEQYF
TRBV18	TRBD1	once	TRBJ2-3	TGTGCCAGCTCGCTTCTCCGGGACAGGGGGTATGATACGCAGTATTTT	CASSLLRDRGYDTQYF
TRBV10-2	TRBD2	-	TRBJ2-7	TGCGCCAGCAGTGAGGGGACTAGCAGCAACGAGCAGTACTTC	CASSEGTSSNEQYF
TRBV12-3/TRBV12-4	-	-	TRBJ1-1	TGTGCCAGCAGTTTAAGCTCTCCCACTGAAGCTTTCTTT	CASSLSSPTEAFF
TRBV7-3	-	once	TRBJ2-2	TGTGCCAGCAGTCCCCAGCAGGTCCCCGCCGGGGAGCTGTTTTTT	CASSPQQVPAGELFF
TRBV6-5	TRBD1	-	TRBJ1-1	TGTGCCAGCCTATACGACAGGGTGAACACTGAAGCTTTCTTT	CASLYDRVNTEAFF
TRBV24-1	-	-	TRBJ2-2	TGTGCCACCAGCTCGGGGGGCCTAAAGGGGACCGGGGAGCTGTTTTTT	CATSSGGLKGTGELFF
TRBV30	TRBD1	-	TRBJ2-3	TGTGCCTGGAGTCAGGGGGCATTCACAGATACGCAGTATTTT	CAWSQGAFTDTQYF
TRBV7-9	TRBD1	-	TRBJ1-1	TGTGCCAGCAGCTTTGGATACAGGGGGAACACTGAAGCTTTCTTT	CASSFGYRGNTEAFF
TRBV6-2/TRBV6-3	-	few	TRBJ1-2	TGTGCCAGCAGTTACTTGGGGGCGAACTATGGCTACACCTTC	CASSYLGANYGYTF
TRBV5-1	TRBD1	-	TRBJ1-1	TGCGCCAGCAGTTCCGGGACAGGGAACACTGAAGCTTTCTTT	CASSSGTGNTEAFF
TRBV20-1	-	once	TRBJ2-3	TGCAGTGGGTCGGGCGCGGGTACGCAGTATTTT	CSGSGAGTQYF
TRBV10-3	-	few	TRBJ2-5	TGTGCCATCAGTGAAGGGAGGTACCCAGAGACCCAGTACTTC	CAISEGRYPETQYF
TRBV2	TRBD1	-	TRBJ1-6	TGTGCCAGCAGTGAAGCTAACAGGGGTGGCTCACCCCTCCACTTT	CASSEANRGGSPLHF
TRBV3-1/TRBV3-2	-	-	TRBJ1-2	TGTGCCAGCAGCCAAGATGCGGGGAGCTATGGCTACACCTTC	CASSQDAGSYGYTF
TRBV7-9	-	-	TRBJ1-4	TGTGCCAGCAGCTCTGACAGGTCAACTAATGAAAAACTGTTTTTT	CASSSDRSTNEKLFF
TRBV30	-	once	TRBJ2-5	TGTGCCTGGAGCGGCCCAGGGGCAGAGACCCAGTACTTC	CAWSGPGAETQYF
TRBV12-3/TRBV12-4	-	-	TRBJ1-1	TGTGCCAGCCTCCCGGTAGGGGACACTGAAGCTTTCTTT	CASLPVGDTEAFF
TRBV2	-	-	TRBJ2-1	TGTGCCAGCACCTTGGCGGGGAATGAGCAGTTCTTC	CASTLAGNEQFF
TRBV19	TRBD2	-	TRBJ2-1	TGTGCCAGTAGTGTGGGACTAGTAAGTCGGCAGTTCTTC	CASSVGLVSRQFF
TRBV7-2	-	-	TRBJ2-3	TGTGCCAGCACCCTCGATGGGGGCCGCACAGATACGCAGTATTTT	CASTLDGGRTDTQYF
TRBV5-6	-	-	TRBJ2-2	TGTGCCAGCAGCTTGACAGGTCTGAAAACCGGGGAGCTGTTTTTT	CASSLTGLKTGELFF
TRBV15	TRBD2	-	TRBJ2-1	TGTGCCACCACGGGGGGGCCTGCCAATGAGCAGTTCTTC	CATTGGPANEQFF
TRBV5-1	TRBD1	-	TRBJ2-7	TGCGCCAGCAGCCCGCTAGAGACAGGGTACGAGCAGTACTTC	CASSPLETGYEQYF
TRBV9	TRBD1	-	TRBJ2-5	TGTGCCAGCAGCGTAGGGGACAGACAAACGGAGACCCAGTACTTC	CASSVGDRQTETQYF
TRBV24-1	-	-	TRBJ1-1	TGTGCCACCAGTGGTGCGGGGAACACTGAAGCTTTCTTT	CATSGAGNTEAFF
TRBV29-1	TRBD2	-	TRBJ2-1	TGCAGCGTCAACATCGGGACTAGCGGGGGGTACAATGAGCAGTTCTTC	CSVNIGTSGGYNEQFF
TRBV6-1	-	-	TRBJ1-5	TGTGCCAGCAGTGAAGGGAGACAGCCCCAGCATTTT	CASSEGRQPQHF
TRBV30	-	-	TRBJ1-3	TGTGCCTGGGCAGGGTCTGCAAACACCATATATTTT	CAWAGSANTIYF
TRBV7-3	-	-	TRBJ2-1	TGTGCCAGCAGTTCAACAGGGACCTACAATGAGCAGTTCTTC	CASSSTGTYNEQFF